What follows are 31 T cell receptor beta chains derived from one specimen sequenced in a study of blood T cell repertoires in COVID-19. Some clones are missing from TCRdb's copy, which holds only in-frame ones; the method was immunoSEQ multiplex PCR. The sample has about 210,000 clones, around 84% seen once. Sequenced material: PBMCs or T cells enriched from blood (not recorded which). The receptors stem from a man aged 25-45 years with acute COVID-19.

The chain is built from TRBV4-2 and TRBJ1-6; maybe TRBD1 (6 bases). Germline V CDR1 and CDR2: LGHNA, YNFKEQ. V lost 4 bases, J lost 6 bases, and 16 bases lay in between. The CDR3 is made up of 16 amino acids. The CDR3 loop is CASSPQPQGVNSPLHF. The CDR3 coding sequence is TGTGCCAGCAGCCCTCAACCACAGGGAGTTAATTCACCCCTCCACTTT.

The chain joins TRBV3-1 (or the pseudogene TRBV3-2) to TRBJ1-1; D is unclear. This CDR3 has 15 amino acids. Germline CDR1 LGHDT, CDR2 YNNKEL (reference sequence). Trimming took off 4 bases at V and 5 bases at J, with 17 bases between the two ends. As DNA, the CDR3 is TGTGCCAGCAGCCCAGTGAGGGTCCAAGGGACTGAAGCTTTCTTT. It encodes CASSPVRVQGTEAFF.

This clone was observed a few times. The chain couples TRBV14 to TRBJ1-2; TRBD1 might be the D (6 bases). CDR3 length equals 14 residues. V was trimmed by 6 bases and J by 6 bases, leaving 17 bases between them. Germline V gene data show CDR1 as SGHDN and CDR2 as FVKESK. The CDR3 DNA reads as TGTGCCAGCAGACCTTTGGACAGTGACCATGGCTACACCTTC. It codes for CASRPLDSDHGYTF.

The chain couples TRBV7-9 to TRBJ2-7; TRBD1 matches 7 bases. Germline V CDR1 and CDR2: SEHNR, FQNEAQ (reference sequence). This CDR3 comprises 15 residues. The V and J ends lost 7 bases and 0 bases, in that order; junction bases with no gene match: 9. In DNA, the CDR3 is TGTGCCAGCACCCTCGCAGGGGGTTCCTCCTACGAGCAGTACTTC. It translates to CASTLAGGSSYEQYF.

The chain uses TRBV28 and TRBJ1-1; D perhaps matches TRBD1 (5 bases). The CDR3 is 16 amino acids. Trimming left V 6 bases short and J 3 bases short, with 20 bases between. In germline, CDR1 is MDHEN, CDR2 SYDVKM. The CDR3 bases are TGTGCCAGCAGCCCCCCCTCCGACAGAAGATACACTGAAGCTTTCTTT. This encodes CASSPPSDRRYTEAFF.

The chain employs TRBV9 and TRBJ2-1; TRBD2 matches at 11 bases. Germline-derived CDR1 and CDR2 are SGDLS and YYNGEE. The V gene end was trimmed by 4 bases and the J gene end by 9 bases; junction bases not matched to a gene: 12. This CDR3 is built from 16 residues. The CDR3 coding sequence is TGTGCCAGCAGCCTTGGGGGGACTAGCGGCGGGAGTGAGCAGTTCTTC. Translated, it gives CASSLGGTSGGSEQFF.

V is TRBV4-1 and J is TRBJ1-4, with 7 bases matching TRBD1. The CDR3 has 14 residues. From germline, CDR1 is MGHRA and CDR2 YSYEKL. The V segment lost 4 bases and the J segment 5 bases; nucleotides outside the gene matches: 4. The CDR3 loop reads CASSRDRPNEKLFF. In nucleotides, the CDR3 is TGCGCCAGCAGCCGGGACAGACCCAATGAAAAACTGTTTTTT.

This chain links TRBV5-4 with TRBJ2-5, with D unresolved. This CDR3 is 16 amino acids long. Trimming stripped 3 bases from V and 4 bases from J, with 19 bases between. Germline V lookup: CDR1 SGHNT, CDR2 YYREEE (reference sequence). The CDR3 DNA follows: TGTGCCAGCAGCTATACCATGACACAGTTAACAGAGACCCAGTACTTC. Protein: CASSYTMTQLTETQYF.

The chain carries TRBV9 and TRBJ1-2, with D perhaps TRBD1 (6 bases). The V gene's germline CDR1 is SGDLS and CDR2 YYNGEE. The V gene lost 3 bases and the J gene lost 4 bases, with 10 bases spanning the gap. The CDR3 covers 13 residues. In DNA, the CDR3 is TGTGCCAGCAGCGCACAGGGTGGCTATGGCTACACCTTC. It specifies CASSAQGGYGYTF.

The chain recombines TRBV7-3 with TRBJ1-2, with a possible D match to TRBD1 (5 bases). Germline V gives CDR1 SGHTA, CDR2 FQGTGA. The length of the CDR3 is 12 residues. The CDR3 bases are TGTGCGCTGGGAGGGGATAACTATGGCTACACCTTC. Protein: CALGGDNYGYTF.

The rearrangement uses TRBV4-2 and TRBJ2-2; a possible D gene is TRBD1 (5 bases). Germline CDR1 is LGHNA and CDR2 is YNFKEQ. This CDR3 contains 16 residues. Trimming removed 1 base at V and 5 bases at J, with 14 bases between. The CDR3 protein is CASSQVFPRATGELFF. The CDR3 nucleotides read TGTGCCAGCAGCCAAGTGTTTCCCAGGGCGACCGGGGAGCTGTTTTTT.

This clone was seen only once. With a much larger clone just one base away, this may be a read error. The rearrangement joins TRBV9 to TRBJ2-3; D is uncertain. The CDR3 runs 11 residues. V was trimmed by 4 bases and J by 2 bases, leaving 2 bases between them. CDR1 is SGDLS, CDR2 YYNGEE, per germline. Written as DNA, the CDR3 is TGTGCCAGCAGCCTCACAGATACGCAGTATTTT. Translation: CASSLTDTQYF. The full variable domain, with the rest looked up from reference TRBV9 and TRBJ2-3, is DSGVTQTPKHLITATGQRVTLRCSPRSGDLSVYWYQQSLDQGLQFLIQYYNGEERAKGNILERFSAQQFPDLHSELNLSSLELGDSALYFCASSLTDTQYFGPGTRLTVL.

The CDR3 loop is CASSFRQRDTQYF. The CDR3 DNA is TGTGCCAGTAGTTTCCGACAGAGAGATACGCAGTATTTT. The chain joins TRBV19 to TRBJ2-3; maybe TRBD1 (5 bases). The CDR3 runs 13 residues. Germline V gives CDR1 LNHDA, CDR2 SQIVND (reference sequence). Trimming left V 5 bases short and J 5 bases short, with 11 bases between.

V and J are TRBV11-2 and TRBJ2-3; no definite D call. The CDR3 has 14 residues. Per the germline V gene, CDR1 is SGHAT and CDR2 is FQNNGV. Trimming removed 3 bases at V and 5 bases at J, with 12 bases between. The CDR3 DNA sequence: TGTGCCAGCAGCTTCAGATCCGGAGAAGATACGCAGTATTTT. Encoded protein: CASSFRSGEDTQYF.

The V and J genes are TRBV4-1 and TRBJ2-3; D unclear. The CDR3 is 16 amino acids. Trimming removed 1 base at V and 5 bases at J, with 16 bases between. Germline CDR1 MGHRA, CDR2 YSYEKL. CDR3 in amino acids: CASSQGGSGYGDTQYF. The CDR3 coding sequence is TGCGCCAGCAGCCAAGGAGGTTCGGGTTATGGAGATACGCAGTATTTT.

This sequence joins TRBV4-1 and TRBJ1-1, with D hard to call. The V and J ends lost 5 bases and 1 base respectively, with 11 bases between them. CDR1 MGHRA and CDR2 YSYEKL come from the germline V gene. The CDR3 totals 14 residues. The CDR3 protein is CASSSPGENTEAFF. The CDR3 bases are TGCGCCAGCAGCTCACCCGGGGAGAACACTGAAGCTTTCTTT.

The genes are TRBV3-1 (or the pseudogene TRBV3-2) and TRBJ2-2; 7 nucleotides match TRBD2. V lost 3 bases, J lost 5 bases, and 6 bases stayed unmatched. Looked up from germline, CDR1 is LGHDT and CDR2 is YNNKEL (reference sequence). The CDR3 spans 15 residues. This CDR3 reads CASSQIGLGTGELFF. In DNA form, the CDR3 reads TGTGCCAGCAGCCAGATAGGACTAGGGACCGGGGAGCTGTTTTTT.

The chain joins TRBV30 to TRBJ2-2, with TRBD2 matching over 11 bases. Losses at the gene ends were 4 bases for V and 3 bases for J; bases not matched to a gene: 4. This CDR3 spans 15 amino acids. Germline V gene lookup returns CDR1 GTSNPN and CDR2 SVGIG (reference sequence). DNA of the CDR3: TGTGCCTGGACTAGCGGGGGGACGGACACCGGGGAGCTGTTTTTT. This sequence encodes CAWTSGGTDTGELFF.

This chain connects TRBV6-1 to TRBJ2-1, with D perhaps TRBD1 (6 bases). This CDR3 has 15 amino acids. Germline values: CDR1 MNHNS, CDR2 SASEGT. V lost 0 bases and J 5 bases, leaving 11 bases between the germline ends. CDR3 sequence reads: CASSEAMDRHNEQFF. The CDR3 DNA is TGTGCCAGCAGTGAAGCGATGGACAGACACAATGAGCAGTTCTTC.

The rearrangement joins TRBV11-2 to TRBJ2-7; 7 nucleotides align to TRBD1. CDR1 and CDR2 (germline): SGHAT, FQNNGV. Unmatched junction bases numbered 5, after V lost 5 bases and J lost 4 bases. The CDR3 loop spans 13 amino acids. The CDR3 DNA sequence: TGTGCCAGCAGCGAGGGACAGCTGTACGAGCAGTACTTC. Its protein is CASSEGQLYEQYF.

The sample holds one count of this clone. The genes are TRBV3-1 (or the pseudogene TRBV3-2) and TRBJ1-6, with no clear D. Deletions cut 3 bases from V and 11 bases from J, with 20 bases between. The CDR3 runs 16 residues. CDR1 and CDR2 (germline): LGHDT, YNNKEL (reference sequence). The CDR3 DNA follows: TGTGCCAGCAGCCATCGCGGACGGGGTAGTATGGCACCCCTCCACTTT. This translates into CASSHRGRGSMAPLHF.

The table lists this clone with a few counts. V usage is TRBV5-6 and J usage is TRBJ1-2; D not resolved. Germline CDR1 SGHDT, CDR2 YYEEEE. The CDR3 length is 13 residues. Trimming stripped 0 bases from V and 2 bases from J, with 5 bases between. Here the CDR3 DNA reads TGTGCCAGCAGCTTGGGAGGGAACTATGGCTACACCTTC. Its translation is CASSLGGNYGYTF.

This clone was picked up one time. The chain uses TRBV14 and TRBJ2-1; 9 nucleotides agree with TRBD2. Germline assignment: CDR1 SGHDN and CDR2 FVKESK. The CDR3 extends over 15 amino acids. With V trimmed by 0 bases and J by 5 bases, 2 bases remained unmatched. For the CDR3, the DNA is TGTGCCAGCAGCCAAGAGCGGGGGGGTCACAATGAGCAGTTCTTC. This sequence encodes CASSQERGGHNEQFF. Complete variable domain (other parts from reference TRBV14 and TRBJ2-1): EAGVTQFPSHSVIEKGQTVTLRCDPISGHDNLYWYRRVMGKEIKFLLHFVKESKQDESGMPNNRFLAERTGGTYSTLKVQPAELEDSGVYFCASSQERGGHNEQFFGPGTRLTVL.

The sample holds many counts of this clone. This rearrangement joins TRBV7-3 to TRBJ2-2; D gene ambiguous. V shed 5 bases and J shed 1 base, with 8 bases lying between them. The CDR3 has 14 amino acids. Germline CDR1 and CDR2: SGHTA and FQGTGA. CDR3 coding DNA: TGTGCCAGCAGCCCGAACAGGAACACCGGGGAGCTGTTTTTT. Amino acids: CASSPNRNTGELFF.

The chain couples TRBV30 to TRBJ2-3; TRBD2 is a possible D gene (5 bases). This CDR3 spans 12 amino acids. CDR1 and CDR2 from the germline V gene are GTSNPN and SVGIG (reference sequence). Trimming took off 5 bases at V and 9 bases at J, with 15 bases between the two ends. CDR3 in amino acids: CAWASTAGTQYF. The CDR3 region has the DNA TGTGCCTGGGCTAGCACCGCGGGCACGCAGTATTTT. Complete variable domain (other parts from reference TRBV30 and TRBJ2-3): SQTIHQWPATLVQPVGSPLSLECTVEGTSNPNLYWYRQAAGRGLQLLFYSVGIGQISSEVPQNLSASRPQDRQFILSSKKLLLSDSGFYLCAWASTAGTQYFGPGTRLTVL.

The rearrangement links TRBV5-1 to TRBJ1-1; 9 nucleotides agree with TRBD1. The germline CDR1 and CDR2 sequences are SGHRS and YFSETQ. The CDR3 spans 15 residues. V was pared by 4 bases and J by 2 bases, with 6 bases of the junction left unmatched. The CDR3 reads CASSTGTGSNTEAFF. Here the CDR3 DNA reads TGCGCCAGCAGCACCGGGACAGGGTCAAACACTGAAGCTTTCTTT.

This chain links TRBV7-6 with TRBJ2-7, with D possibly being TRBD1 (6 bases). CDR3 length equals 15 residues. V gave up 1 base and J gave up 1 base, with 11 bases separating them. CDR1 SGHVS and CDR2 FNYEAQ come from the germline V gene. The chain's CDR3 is CASSLEGTFSYEQYF. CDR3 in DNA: TGTGCCAGCAGCTTAGAGGGGACATTTTCCTACGAGCAGTACTTC.

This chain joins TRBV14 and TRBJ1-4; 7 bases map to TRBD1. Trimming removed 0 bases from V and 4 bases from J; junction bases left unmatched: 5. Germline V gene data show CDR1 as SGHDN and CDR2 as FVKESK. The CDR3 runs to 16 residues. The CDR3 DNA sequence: TGTGCCAGCAGCCAAGATTGGGACAGTCGTAATGAAAAACTGTTTTTT. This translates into CASSQDWDSRNEKLFF.

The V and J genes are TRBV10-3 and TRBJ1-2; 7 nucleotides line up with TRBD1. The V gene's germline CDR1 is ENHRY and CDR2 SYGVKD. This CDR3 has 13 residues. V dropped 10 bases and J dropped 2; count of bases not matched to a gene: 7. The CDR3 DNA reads TGTGCCACTTCAACAGGGGACAACTATGGCTACACCTTC. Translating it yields CATSTGDNYGYTF.

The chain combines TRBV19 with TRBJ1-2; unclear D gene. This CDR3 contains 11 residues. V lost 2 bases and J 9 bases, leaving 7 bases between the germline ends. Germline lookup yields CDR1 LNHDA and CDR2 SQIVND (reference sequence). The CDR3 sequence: CASSIIDSYTF. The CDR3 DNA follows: TGTGCCAGTAGTATAATTGACAGCTACACCTTC.

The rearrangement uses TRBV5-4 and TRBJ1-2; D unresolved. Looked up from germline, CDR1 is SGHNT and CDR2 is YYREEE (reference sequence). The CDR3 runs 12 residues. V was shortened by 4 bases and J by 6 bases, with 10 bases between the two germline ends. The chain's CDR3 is CASSARGNGYTF. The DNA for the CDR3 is TGTGCCAGCAGCGCACGCGGGAATGGCTACACCTTC.